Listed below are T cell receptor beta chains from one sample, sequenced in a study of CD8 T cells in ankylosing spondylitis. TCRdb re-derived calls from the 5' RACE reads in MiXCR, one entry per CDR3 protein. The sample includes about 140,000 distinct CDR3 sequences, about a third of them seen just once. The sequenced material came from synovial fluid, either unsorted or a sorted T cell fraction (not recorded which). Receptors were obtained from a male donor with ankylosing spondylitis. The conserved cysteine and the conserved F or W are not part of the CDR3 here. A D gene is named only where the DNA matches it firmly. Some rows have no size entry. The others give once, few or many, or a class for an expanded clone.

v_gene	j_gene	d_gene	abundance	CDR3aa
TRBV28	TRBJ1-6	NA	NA	ASSWGGNSPLH
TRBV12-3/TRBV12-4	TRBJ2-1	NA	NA	ASSLSHAFKNEQF
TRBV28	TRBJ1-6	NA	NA	ASSSSISPLH
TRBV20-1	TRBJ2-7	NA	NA	SAEGSPSYEQY
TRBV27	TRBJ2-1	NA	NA	ASSRDSSSYNEQF
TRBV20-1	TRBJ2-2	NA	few	SARDAGAQNTGELF
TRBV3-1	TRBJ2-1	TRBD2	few	ASSPSVGASGRGNEQF
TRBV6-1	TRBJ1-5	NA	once	ASSSKPGHISNQPQH
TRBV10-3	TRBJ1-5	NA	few	AISPQGMGTGQPQH
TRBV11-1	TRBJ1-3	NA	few	ASSLAPQGGYSGNTIY
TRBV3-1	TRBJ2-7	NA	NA	ASSHIHEQY
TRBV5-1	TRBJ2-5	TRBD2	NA	ASSPSGTSQETQY
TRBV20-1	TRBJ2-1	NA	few	SAGARGAFYNEQF
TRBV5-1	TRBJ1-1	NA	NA	ASSLDWREAF
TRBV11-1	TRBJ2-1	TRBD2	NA	ASSSKPRLAGGHNEQF
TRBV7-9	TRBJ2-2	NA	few	ASSLRDTPTGELF
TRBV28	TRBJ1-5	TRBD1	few	ASRSWTGGNQPQH
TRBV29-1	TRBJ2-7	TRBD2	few	SVMTSGTYEQY
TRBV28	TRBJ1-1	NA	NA	ASLMSGFTEAF
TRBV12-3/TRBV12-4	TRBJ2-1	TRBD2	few	ASSSGGAYNEQF
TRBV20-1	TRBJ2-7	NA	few	SARRPGSYEQY
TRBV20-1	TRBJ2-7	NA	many	SAPDRRSYEQY
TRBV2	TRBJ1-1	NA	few	ASSENGPRAF
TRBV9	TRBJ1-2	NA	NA	ASSETESNYGYT
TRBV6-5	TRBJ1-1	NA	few	ASSYEGLNTEAF
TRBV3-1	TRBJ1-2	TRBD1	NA	ASSQGDRVANYGYT
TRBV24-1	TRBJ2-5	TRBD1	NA	ATSVSDRGRETQY
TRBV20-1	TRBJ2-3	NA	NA	SARGATGDTQY
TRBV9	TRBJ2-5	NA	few	ASSVASQETQY
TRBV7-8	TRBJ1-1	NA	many	ASSSLGGFFAEAF
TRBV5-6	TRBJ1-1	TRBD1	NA	ASSLRDRGNTEAF
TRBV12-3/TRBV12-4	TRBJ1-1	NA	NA	ASSLKSRNTEAF
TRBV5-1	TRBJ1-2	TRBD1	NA	ASSSGTGSSGYT
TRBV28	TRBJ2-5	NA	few	ASSLEGGSGTQY
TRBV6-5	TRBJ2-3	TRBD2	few	ASSYSYSGGPGDTQY
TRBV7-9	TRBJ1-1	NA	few	ASSPTRAGVTEAF
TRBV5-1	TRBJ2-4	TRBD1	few	ASSLEGQGHPTPIKNIQY
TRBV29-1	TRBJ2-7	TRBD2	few	SVAAAGGFDEQY
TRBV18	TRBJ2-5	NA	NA	ASSPASPQETQY
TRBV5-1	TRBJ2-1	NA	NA	ASSSEPGATYNEQF
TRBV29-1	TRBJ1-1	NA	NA	SVQPIQSTEAF
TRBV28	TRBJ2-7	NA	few	ASSLEPSAYEQY
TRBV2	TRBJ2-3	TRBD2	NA	ASSEGSGGYTDTQY
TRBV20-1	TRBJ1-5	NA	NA	SATVQRAGDQPQH
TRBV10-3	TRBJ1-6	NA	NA	AISPGQNSPLH
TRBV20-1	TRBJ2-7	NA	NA	SATRAHSYEQY
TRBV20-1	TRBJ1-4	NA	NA	SASTGDNEKLF
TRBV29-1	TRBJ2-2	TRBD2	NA	SVGGLAGVTGELF
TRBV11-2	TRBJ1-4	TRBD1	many	ASSPEGAGRNEKLF
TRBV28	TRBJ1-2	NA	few	ASSLVALNYGYT